A selection of T cell receptor beta chains follows, all from one sample in a study of blood T cell repertoires in COVID-19. Profiled with immunoSEQ multiplex PCR; TCRdb holds only in-frame clones, not every one. The sample records approximately 250,000 clones, 85% being singletons. The sequencing input was peripheral blood. The receptor set was obtained from a man in his forties or fifties with COVID-19, enrolled during active disease. Both conserved end residues are part of each CDR3. A D gene is named only where the DNA matches it firmly. Clone size, where shown, is once, few, many, or a class for clones that have expanded.

J gene	V gene	D gene	clone size	CDR3 length	CDR3 DNA	CDR3 protein
TRBJ2-7	TRBV2	.	.	12	TGTGCCAGCAGCGACAGGCGTCGGGAGCAGTACTTC	CASSDRRREQYF
TRBJ1-5	TRBV28	.	.	13	TGTGCCAGCAGATGGGCCGTCAATCAGCCCCAGCATTTT	CASRWAVNQPQHF
TRBJ2-2	TRBV11-2	TRBD1	.	16	TGTGCCAGCAGCTGGCCCGGGACAGGGACCACCGGGGAGCTGTTTTTT	CASSWPGTGTTGELFF
TRBJ1-3	TRBV11-2	.	.	15	TGTGCCAGCAGCCAAGGGAGAGTCTCTGGAAACACCATATATTTT	CASSQGRVSGNTIYF
TRBJ2-5	TRBV7-7	.	.	15	TGTGCTAGCAGCGTACTACTATCCGACCAAGAGACCCAGTACTTC	CASSVLLSDQETQYF
TRBJ2-3	TRBV7-9	.	.	15	TGTGCCAGCAGCCGACACAGCACTAGCACAGATACGCAGTATTTT	CASSRHSTSTDTQYF
TRBJ1-3	TRBV16	TRBD1	.	16	TGTGCCAGCAGCATCCAAGACAGGGGGCCTGGAAACACCATATATTTT	CASSIQDRGPGNTIYF
TRBJ2-7	TRBV10-3	.	.	16	TGTGCCATCAGTGAGTCGATTCACGGAGCCTCCTACGAGCAGTACTTC	CAISESIHGASYEQYF
TRBJ2-7	TRBV10-3	.	.	13	TGTGCCATCACGACAGAAAGCTCCTACGAGCAGTACTTC	CAITTESSYEQYF
TRBJ1-2	TRBV5-8	.	many	13	TGTGCCAGCAGCTTGGGGACAGTCTATGGCTACACCTTC	CASSLGTVYGYTF
TRBJ2-7	TRBV11-2	.	.	14	TGTGCCAGCAGCCAGGACAGTAGCTCCTACGAGCAGTACTTC	CASSQDSSSYEQYF
TRBJ1-5	TRBV27	.	once	13	TGTGCCAGCAGTATCAGGGCTAACCAGCCCCAGCATTTT	CASSIRANQPQHF
TRBJ2-7	TRBV3-1/TRBV3-2	TRBD2	.	15	TGTGCCAGCAGCACTAGCGGGGGGTTCTTTGAGGAGCAGTACTTC	CASSTSGGFFEEQYF
TRBJ1-2	TRBV18	.	.	14	TGTGCCAGCTCACCAGGGGGCAGGAACTATGGCTACACCTTC	CASSPGGRNYGYTF
TRBJ1-1	TRBV19	.	.	13	TGTGCCAGTAGTATCCAGGCGAACACTGAAGCTTTCTTT	CASSIQANTEAFF
TRBJ1-5	TRBV12-3/TRBV12-4	.	.	12	TGTGCCAGCAGACTAGAGAATCAGCCCCAGCATTTT	CASRLENQPQHF
TRBJ2-1	TRBV9	.	.	14	TGTGCCAGCAGCGTGGGAGGCTCCTACAATGAGCAGTTCTTC	CASSVGGSYNEQFF
TRBJ2-7	TRBV7-2	TRBD1	once	13	TGTGCCAGCAGCTTAGACAGGGGATACGAGCAGTACTTC	CASSLDRGYEQYF
TRBJ2-7	TRBV25-1	.	.	13	TGTGCCAGCACAGGGAGGAGCTCCTACGAGCAGTACTTC	CASTGRSSYEQYF
TRBJ2-6	TRBV28	.	once	16	TGTGCCAGCAGTTTAGTCTGGAGCTCTGGGGCCAACGTCCTGACTTTC	CASSLVWSSGANVLTF
TRBJ2-7	TRBV4-1	.	.	14	TGCGCCAGCAGCCAAGATGAGGAAGCGAACGAGCAGTACTTC	CASSQDEEANEQYF
TRBJ2-3	TRBV29-1	TRBD2	once	15	TGCAGCGTTGAAGGACTAGCGGGCGCCACAGATACGCAGTATTTT	CSVEGLAGATDTQYF
TRBJ1-2	TRBV6-5	.	once	15	TGTGCCAGCAGTCCCCGGACAGCCGCGGACTATGGCTACACCTTC	CASSPRTAADYGYTF
TRBJ2-2	TRBV6-2/TRBV6-3	TRBD2	once	17	TGTGCCAGCAGTTACTCGATCGGCGGGGGGAACACCGGGGAGCTGTTTTTT	CASSYSIGGGNTGELFF
TRBJ1-1	TRBV28	.	.	13	TGTGCCAGCAGTTTTAGGAGGAACACTGAAGCTTTCTTT	CASSFRRNTEAFF
TRBJ1-5	TRBV30	.	.	12	TGTGCCCTTTCGGCGGGTGGTCAGCCCCAGCATTTT	CALSAGGQPQHF
TRBJ1-2	TRBV11-2	.	.	13	TGTGCCAGCAGCCCATCGGACAGCTATGGCTACACCTTC	CASSPSDSYGYTF
TRBJ1-2	TRBV5-1	TRBD1	.	14	TGCGCCAGCAGCTTTACGGGACAGGGTGCCGGGGACACCTTC	CASSFTGQGAGDTF
TRBJ2-5	TRBV4-1	.	.	14	TGCGCCAGCAGCCCTCAGGGGATCCAAGAGACCCAGTACTTC	CASSPQGIQETQYF
TRBJ2-3	TRBV3-1/TRBV3-2	.	.	14	TGTGCCAGCAGGGAGGGGGGGTACACAGATACGCAGTATTTT	CASREGGYTDTQYF
TRBJ2-3	TRBV19	.	.	13	TGTGCCAGTAGTATCCTACTCACAGATACGCAGTATTTT	CASSILLTDTQYF
TRBJ2-1	TRBV5-1	.	.	14	TGCGCCAGCAGCTTGAGGGGTCAGGGGAATGAGCAGTTCTTC	CASSLRGQGNEQFF
TRBJ2-3	TRBV5-1	.	.	16	TGCGCCAGCAGCGTACAACCGGGACAAACCACAGATACGCAGTATTTT	CASSVQPGQTTDTQYF
TRBJ2-2	TRBV27	TRBD1	.	15	TGTGCCAGCAGTTCCGGGACAGGGGTTAACGGGGAGCTGTTTTTT	CASSSGTGVNGELFF
TRBJ1-1	TRBV3-1/TRBV3-2	.	.	14	TGTGCCAGCAGCCAAGGGGGGCCGAACACTGAAGCTTTCTTT	CASSQGGPNTEAFF
TRBJ2-5	TRBV18	.	.	13	TGTGCCAGCTCACCATCGGGAAAAGAGACCCAGTACTTC	CASSPSGKETQYF
TRBJ1-2	TRBV9	.	few	16	TGTGCCAGCAGCGAGCCCGACAGGTCTGCGGACTATGGCTACACCTTC	CASSEPDRSADYGYTF
TRBJ2-2	TRBV7-9	.	few	14	TGTGCCAGCAGCAAAGGAGGGAGACCCGGGGAGCTGTTTTTT	CASSKGGRPGELFF
TRBJ1-2	TRBV27	.	few	15	TGTGCCAGCAGTTCTACCCTGCAGGGAATAGGTGGCTACACCTTC	CASSSTLQGIGGYTF
TRBJ1-4	TRBV7-9	.	.	15	TGTGCCAGCAGCTTAGGTGCAGGGACTAATGAAAAACTGTTTTTT	CASSLGAGTNEKLFF
TRBJ2-7	TRBV21-1	.	.	12	TGTGCCAGACAACAGGGGAATGATGAGCAGTACTTC	CARQQGNDEQYF
TRBJ2-7	TRBV11-3	TRBD1	.	12	TGTGCCAGCAGCAAACAGGGGAACGAGCAGTACTTC	CASSKQGNEQYF
TRBJ2-1	TRBV20-1	TRBD1	.	11	TGCAGTGCTGGGACAGCCCGGGAGCAGTTCTTC	CSAGTAREQFF
TRBJ1-6	TRBV3-1/TRBV3-2	.	.	19	TGTGCCAGCAGCCAAGGGCAACAGGGCGGGAGCTCCTATAATTCACCCCTCCACTTT	CASSQGQQGGSSYNSPLHF
TRBJ1-1	TRBV30	TRBD1	.	14	TGTGCCTGGAGTGTCAAGGGGGCGCGTACTGAAGCTTTCTTT	CAWSVKGARTEAFF
TRBJ2-1	TRBV4-2	TRBD2	.	16	TGTGCCAGCAGCCGATCCCTAGCGGGGAATTACAATGAGCAGTTCTTC	CASSRSLAGNYNEQFF
TRBJ2-5	TRBV18	.	.	11	TGTGCCAGCTCACCTAAAGAGACCCAGTACTTC	CASSPKETQYF
TRBJ2-1	TRBV24-1	TRBD2	.	17	TGTGCCACCAGTGGTCTAGCGGGGGGGAGACGCTACAATGAGCAGTTCTTC	CATSGLAGGRRYNEQFF
TRBJ2-3	TRBV5-1	.	once	16	TGCGCCAGCAGCTTTTCAGGGGCGCGGGTCCTAGATACGCAGTATTTT	CASSFSGARVLDTQYF
TRBJ1-2	TRBV10-2	TRBD1	.	14	TGCGCCAGCAGTCCGGGACAGGGGCCGGGTGGCTACACCTTC	CASSPGQGPGGYTF
TRBJ2-7	TRBV11-1	TRBD2	.	15	TGTGCCAGCAGCTCCCTTGGCGGGGGGAGTTACGAGCAGTACTTC	CASSSLGGGSYEQYF
TRBJ1-1	TRBV28	.	.	14	TGTGCCAGCAGTCCCCCTCGGGGATCGGCTGAAGCTTTCTTT	CASSPPRGSAEAFF
TRBJ2-2	TRBV9	.	.	14	TGTGCCAGCAGCGTAGATCCGGGGATCGGGGAGCTGTTTTTT	CASSVDPGIGELFF
TRBJ2-2	TRBV18	.	.	16	TGTGCCAGCTCGCGCGACAGGACCTACTTCACCGGGGAGCTGTTTTTT	CASSRDRTYFTGELFF
TRBJ2-1	TRBV5-6	TRBD2	.	16	TGTGCCAGCAGCGCAAGGGGTAGCGGGGGGCGAGGGGAGCAGTTCTTC	CASSARGSGGRGEQFF
TRBJ1-2	TRBV7-9	TRBD1	.	15	TGTGCCAGCAGCCGAGGACAGGAGAAGGACTATGGCTACACCTTC	CASSRGQEKDYGYTF
TRBJ1-2	TRBV6-5	.	.	15	TGTGCCAGCAGAATTACGTGGGCTTCTGATCGGAGCTACACCTTC	CASRITWASDRSYTF
TRBJ2-3	TRBV28	.	.	15	TGTGCCAGCAGTAATTCTGGCGTAGCAAGGGATACGCAGTATTTT	CASSNSGVARDTQYF
TRBJ1-2	TRBV15	.	once	12	TGTGCCACCAGCAGAGACGGGTTTGGCTACACCTTC	CATSRDGFGYTF